This is a list of T cell receptor beta chains from one sample in a study of blood T cell repertoires in COVID-19. Clones were read by immunoSEQ multiplex PCR, and TCRdb kept only the in-frame ones, dropping some. The sample lists under 200,000 clones, 65% to 90% occurring once. Sequenced sample: PBMCs or T cells enriched from blood (not recorded which). The receptor set was obtained from a woman aged 55-70 years with acute COVID-19. Both conserved end residues are part of each CDR3. D genes are given only for firm matches. Only some rows state a clone size, as once, few, many or a class for expanded clones.

size,D,V,J,CDR3,DNA
NA,NA,TRBV24-1,TRBJ1-2,CATSVGPVGYTF,TGTGCCACCAGTGTTGGTCCGGTTGGCTACACCTTC
NA,NA,TRBV4-3,TRBJ1-2,CASSQGERGRYGYTF,TGCGCCAGCAGCCAAGGGGAGCGGGGGCGTTATGGCTACACCTTC
NA,TRBD1,TRBV4-1,TRBJ1-3,CASSPSRTGGRSSGNTIYF,TGCGCCAGCAGCCCGAGTCGGACAGGGGGCCGGAGCTCTGGAAACACCATATATTTT
NA,TRBD1,TRBV11-2,TRBJ2-3,CASSFRDRFSTSTDTQYF,TGTGCCAGCAGCTTCCGGGACAGGTTTTCCACTAGCACAGATACGCAGTATTTT
NA,NA,TRBV29-1,TRBJ2-1,CSAGRYNEQFF,TGCAGCGCTGGGAGATACAATGAGCAGTTCTTC
NA,TRBD1,TRBV5-6,TRBJ2-3,CASSRDRLGDTQYF,TGTGCCAGCAGCCGGGACAGGTTGGGCGATACGCAGTATTTT
NA,NA,TRBV5-1,TRBJ1-5,CASSPGLLNQPQHF,TGCGCCAGCAGCCCCGGACTTCTCAATCAGCCCCAGCATTTT
NA,TRBD2,TRBV4-2,TRBJ2-1,CASSQTAGDYNEQFF,TGTGCCAGCAGCCAAACAGCGGGGGATTACAATGAGCAGTTCTTC
NA,NA,TRBV9,TRBJ2-3,CASSVYGLGAPDTQYF,TGTGCCAGCAGCGTCTACGGTTTGGGGGCCCCAGATACGCAGTATTTT
NA,TRBD2,TRBV5-4,TRBJ2-2,CASSYLAGQTGELFF,TGTGCCAGCAGCTACCTAGCGGGTCAGACCGGGGAGCTGTTTTTT
once,NA,TRBV12-3/TRBV12-4,TRBJ2-7,CASSQPPSEQYF,TGTGCCAGCTCCCAGCCCCCTAGCGAGCAGTACTTC
NA,NA,TRBV19,TRBJ2-3,CATTARDTQYF,TGTGCCACCACCGCCAGGGATACGCAGTATTTT
NA,NA,TRBV11-3,TRBJ2-7,CASSGQFSYEQYF,TGTGCCAGCAGCGGACAGTTCTCCTACGAGCAGTACTTC
NA,NA,TRBV24-1,TRBJ2-5,CATSDRNGKEAQYF,TGTGCCACCAGTGATCGGAACGGTAAAGAGGCCCAGTACTTC
NA,NA,TRBV10-1,TRBJ2-2,CASRGEWNTGELFF,TGCGCCAGCAGAGGAGAGTGGAACACCGGGGAGCTGTTTTTT
NA,NA,TRBV29-1,TRBJ1-1,CSVATGMGTEAFF,TGCAGCGTCGCTACAGGGATGGGGACTGAAGCTTTCTTT
NA,NA,TRBV11-3,TRBJ2-5,CASSQGGGETQYF,TGTGCCAGCAGCCAAGGGGGTGGGGAGACCCAGTACTTC
few,NA,TRBV12-3/TRBV12-4,TRBJ1-1,CASSPGYQAFF,TGTGCCAGCAGTCCGGGGTATCAAGCTTTCTTT
once,NA,TRBV19,TRBJ1-1,CASSPAGGTEAFF,TGTGCCAGTAGTCCTGCCGGGGGTACTGAAGCTTTCTTT
many,NA,TRBV11-3,TRBJ2-5,CASSFGQGTVETQYF,TGTGCCAGCAGCTTTGGGCAGGGGACCGTAGAGACCCAGTACTTC
NA,TRBD2,TRBV12-3/TRBV12-4,TRBJ2-5,CASRTGSGGTQYF,TGTGCCAGCAGGACTGGGTCGGGGGGGACCCAGTACTTC
NA,TRBD2,TRBV7-2,TRBJ2-7,CASSSGTTRYEQYF,TGTGCCAGCAGCTCCGGGACTACTCGCTACGAGCAGTACTTC
NA,TRBD2,TRBV14,TRBJ2-2,CASTPLLPGLGTGELFF,TGTGCCAGCACCCCACTCCTTCCGGGACTAGGAACCGGGGAGCTGTTTTTT
NA,NA,TRBV4-3,TRBJ1-2,CASSQDYKETAPSYGYTF,TGCGCCAGCAGCCAAGACTACAAGGAGACCGCACCCTCCTATGGCTACACCTTC
NA,NA,TRBV2,TRBJ1-2,CASSEGGTPDKTYGYTF,TGTGCCAGCAGTGAAGGTGGGACACCAGATAAAACGTATGGCTACACCTTC
NA,TRBD2,TRBV7-2,TRBJ2-2,CASSRTSGGTNTGELFF,TGTGCCAGCAGCCGGACTAGCGGGGGTACGAACACCGGGGAGCTGTTTTTT
few,TRBD1,TRBV19,TRBJ1-1,CASSIGGQGLEAFF,TGTGCCAGTAGTATTGGCGGACAGGGGCTTGAAGCTTTCTTT
few,NA,TRBV12-3/TRBV12-4,TRBJ1-2,CASSLGQDYGYTF,TGTGCCAGCAGTTTGGGGCAGGACTATGGCTACACCTTC
NA,NA,TRBV5-1,TRBJ2-4,CASSLTGQIAKNIQYF,TGCGCCAGCAGCCTCACCGGACAAATAGCCAAAAACATTCAGTACTTC
NA,NA,TRBV5-1,TRBJ2-1,CASSRTTSSVYNEQFF,TGCGCCAGCAGCCGAACTACTAGCAGCGTCTACAATGAGCAGTTCTTC
NA,NA,TRBV7-9,TRBJ2-3,CASTYSGSTDTQYF,TGTGCCAGCACCTATAGCGGTAGCACAGATACGCAGTATTTT
few,NA,TRBV4-1,TRBJ2-5,CASSQFLARETQYF,TGCGCCAGCAGCCAATTTCTAGCGCGGGAGACCCAGTACTTC
NA,NA,TRBV5-1,TRBJ2-5,CASSAGPSGQETQYF,TGCGCCAGCAGCGCGGGACCCTCGGGCCAAGAGACCCAGTACTTC